The sequence of this T cell receptor (beta chain) was determined in a study of post-analysis software for immune sequencing data. About the research overall: Included among the disease courses, which were recorded for the cohort, were relapsing-remitting, secondary progressive and progressive-relapsing multiple sclerosis. Study-wide results and caveats: Controls' normalized Chao1 diversity significantly exceeded that of multiple sclerosis patients. Samples prepared in the same batch strongly co-clustered by F measure. Higher frequency in patients than in controls was seen for five TRBV segments, with TRBV5-6, TRBV5-1 and TRBV20-1 among them.

Unique molecular identifiers were built into the TCR beta cDNA libraries. Out of about 0.95 to 10 million T cells, hundreds of thousands of cDNA molecules were generated. Each CDR3 protein gets one entry after TCRdb re-called the PCR reads with MiXCR. The data hold about 540,000 distinct CDR3 sequences, with roughly 34% observed a single time. This CDR3 is built from 12 residues. Per the germline V gene, CDR1 is ENHRY and CDR2 is SYGVKD. Trimming took off 3 bases at V and 8 bases at J, with 8 bases between the two ends. This clonotype turned up a few times. Its antigen remains unidentified. The V gene is TRBV10-3, the J gene TRBJ2-1, with TRBD1 as a possible D gene (5 bases). Input material: blood. The TCR was taken from a girl aged 2-17 years with multiple sclerosis. The CDR3 spells CAISETGDEQFF. The CDR3 region has the DNA TGTGCCATCAGTGAAACAGGAGATGAGCAGTTCTTC.